This TCR beta chain was profiled in a study of beta chain features in type 1 diabetes. Regarding the study as a whole: Researchers reported that naive, central memory and Treg TCRB repertoires appeared more similar in patients than in healthy donors. TCRB CDR3 length was moderately but significantly reduced in all four CD4+ subsets of Type 1 diabetes patients.

This clone was counted only a few times. The antigen remains undetermined. V lost 5 bases and J lost 8, with 21 bases in between. The CDR3 runs to 15 residues. CDR1 MDHEN and CDR2 SYDVKM come from the germline V gene. CD4+ naive, central memory, regulatory and stem cell-like memory cells were sorted via CD45RO/CCR7/CD25/CD127/CD95/CD27. The study reverse transcribed the entire isolated RNA, so it sequenced expressed TCRB transcripts. Generated by immunoSEQ multiplex PCR, the TCRdb table keeps only in-frame clones and is missing some. The repertoire consists of around 320,000 clones, with 12% to 15% occurring once and the leading ten covering 6.7%.

The chain combines TRBV28 with TRBJ1-2; a possible D gene is TRBD1 (5 bases). Sequences were obtained from central memory CD4+ T cells from blood. This TCR was sampled from a man aged 25 to 40 in good health. CDR3 in DNA: TGTGCCAGCAGTCCGTCGGGGGAAGGGGCTGGCGGCTACACCTTC. It encodes CASSPSGEGAGGYTF.